The rows below give T cell receptor beta chains drawn from one sample of a study of shared clonotypes between healthy human individuals. Profiling relied on immunoSEQ multiplex PCR, and the TCRdb table lists in-frame clones only, not all of them. Of around 2,000,000 clones in the sample, just under 95% were seen once. Sequencing input: naive CD8+ T cells sorted from blood. The receptor set was obtained from a man younger than 35 in good health. Each CDR3 is given with its conserved first and last residue. D genes are given only for firm matches. Size tells how often a clone was seen (once, few, many) or the class of an expanded clone, and some rows leave it out.

>TRBJ1-1|TRBV29-1|.|.
TGCAGCGTTCCCCAGTTGGGGGGAGGGATGACTGAAGCTTTCTTT
CSVPQLGGGMTEAFF
>TRBJ1-1|TRBV11-3|once|.
TGTGCCAGCAGCTTAGGGTACGGGGCTGAAGCTTTCTTT
CASSLGYGAEAFF
>TRBJ1-4|TRBV9|.|.
TGTGCCAGCAGCGCCTGGGGTTCTAATGAAAAACTGTTTTTT
CASSAWGSNEKLFF
>TRBJ1-3|TRBV7-9|.|.
TGTGCCAGCAGCTTAGGATACGGGACTTCTGGAAACACCATATATTTT
CASSLGYGTSGNTIYF
>TRBJ2-7|TRBV6-1|.|.
TGTGCCAGCGGACCTACCGGGACGAACTCCTACGAGCAGTACTTC
CASGPTGTNSYEQYF
>TRBJ2-1|TRBV2|.|TRBD2
TGTGCCAGCAGTGAGCCTAGCGGGATTGAGGGTGAGCAGTTCTTC
CASSEPSGIEGEQFF
>TRBJ2-2|TRBV13|.|TRBD1
TGTGCCAGCAGCCTACTAGACAGGGTAAACACCGGGGAGCTGTTTTTT
CASSLLDRVNTGELFF
>TRBJ2-7|TRBV10-1|.|.
TGCGCCAGCAGTGATCCAGCTAACTACGAGCAGTACTTC
CASSDPANYEQYF
>TRBJ2-7|TRBV30|.|.
TGTGCCTGGAGCGCGGCCTACGAGCAGTACTTC
CAWSAAYEQYF
>TRBJ2-3|TRBV7-8|once|.
TGTGCCAGCAGCTTTCCGGGAAACCGTCCTGAGGATACGCAGTATTTT
CASSFPGNRPEDTQYF
>TRBJ2-5|TRBV10-2|.|.
TGCGCCAGCAGTGTTGGGGGACTCCAAGAGACCCAGTACTTC
CASSVGGLQETQYF
>TRBJ1-1|TRBV13|.|TRBD1
TGTGCCAGCAGCTCAGCTCAGACAGGGGGTAAGGGATGGTACACTGAAGCTTTCTTT
CASSSAQTGGKGWYTEAFF
>TRBJ2-7|TRBV27|.|TRBD1
TGTGCCAGCAGTTTATCAACAGGGGAGAGAACCTACGAGCAGTACTTC
CASSLSTGERTYEQYF
>TRBJ2-7|TRBV13|.|.
TGTGCCAGCAGCCCCGGTAGCTACGAGCAGTACTTC
CASSPGSYEQYF
>TRBJ2-7|TRBV27|.|TRBD2
TGTGCCAGCAGTTTGGTGGCGGGGGGCCTCTCCTACGAGCAGTACTTC
CASSLVAGGLSYEQYF
>TRBJ2-7|TRBV5-4|.|.
TGTGCCAGCAGTCAGAACTACGAGCAGTACTTC
CASSQNYEQYF
>TRBJ2-1|TRBV27|.|.
TGTGCCAGCAGTTACGAGCCGTCCTCCTACAATGAGCAGTTCTTC
CASSYEPSSYNEQFF
>TRBJ1-2|TRBV7-8|.|TRBD1
TGTGCCAGCAGCTATAGGACAGGGATACTCCCTGATGGCTACACCTTC
CASSYRTGILPDGYTF
>TRBJ2-7|TRBV28|.|TRBD1
TGTGCCAGCAGTTTATTCCGGGACAGGGCCTACGAGCAGTACTTC
CASSLFRDRAYEQYF
>TRBJ1-1|TRBV7-9|.|.
TGTGCCAGCAGCTTAAGTAACCCTGAAGCTTTCTTT
CASSLSNPEAFF
>TRBJ2-7|TRBV7-9|.|TRBD1
TGTGCCAGCAGCTCCCGGGACAGTTCCTACGAGCAGTACTTC
CASSSRDSSYEQYF
>TRBJ2-5|TRBV13|.|.
TGTGCCAGCAGCTTTAAGGACTATCACGAGACCCAGTACTTC
CASSFKDYHETQYF
>TRBJ2-5|TRBV7-6|.|.
TGTGCCAGCAGCTTATATGGGGGCACGGAGGCCCAGTACTTC
CASSLYGGTEAQYF
>TRBJ2-7|TRBV2|.|.
TGTGCCAGCAGTGAGGAGCGGACACCTTCTTTGGGGATAAGCTCCTACGAGCAGTACTTC
CASSEERTPSLGISSYEQYF
>TRBJ1-1|TRBV5-1|.|.
TGCGCCAGCAGCTTCTGGACGGCAGAAGAAGCTTTCTTT
CASSFWTAEEAFF
>TRBJ2-6|TRBV7-6|.|TRBD1
TGTGCCAGCAGCTTATGGGACAGGGTGAACGGGGCCAACGTCCTGACTTTC
CASSLWDRVNGANVLTF
>TRBJ1-2|TRBV28|.|.
TGTGCCAGCAGCCCCCACGACAGGTTGTCCGATGGCTACACCTTC
CASSPHDRLSDGYTF
>TRBJ2-7|TRBV6-5|.|TRBD2
TGTGCCAGCAGTTACCGGGGGGAGGCCTACGAGCAGTACTTC
CASSYRGEAYEQYF
>TRBJ1-5|TRBV2|.|.
TGTGCCAGCAGCCCATTTTGGACAGATGTCAATCAGCCCCAGCATTTT
CASSPFWTDVNQPQHF
>TRBJ1-4|TRBV7-9|.|TRBD1
TGTGCCAGCAGTAAGGACAGGGACGAAAAACTGTTTTTT
CASSKDRDEKLFF
>TRBJ2-1|TRBV5-1|.|TRBD2
TGCGCCAGCAGCCCGACTAGCGGGAGGGCCGGTGAGCAGTTCTTC
CASSPTSGRAGEQFF
>TRBJ2-1|TRBV5-1|.|TRBD2
TGCGCCAGCTGCGAGGGGCTAGCGGGAAGGATGGATGAGCAGTTCTTC
CASCEGLAGRMDEQFF
>TRBJ2-5|TRBV4-1|.|TRBD1
TGCGCCAGCAGCCGGGACAGGGGGCAGCAAGAGACCCAGTACTTC
CASSRDRGQQETQYF
>TRBJ1-1|TRBV15|.|.
TGTGCCACCAGCAGAGACCTCGGGGATATAGCTTTCTTT
CATSRDLGDIAFF
>TRBJ2-1|TRBV2|.|.
TGTGCCAGCATAGCGAGGCAGGGCAATGAGCAGTTCTTC
CASIARQGNEQFF
>TRBJ2-3|TRBV29-1|.|.
TGCAGCGCCGACTTACTACCGCAGCTAACAGATACGCAGTATTTT
CSADLLPQLTDTQYF
>TRBJ2-1|TRBV7-9|.|.
TGTGCCAGCAGCGAGGCTAGCTCCTACAATGAGCAGTTCTTC
CASSEASSYNEQFF
>TRBJ1-2|TRBV18|once|.
TGTGCCAGCTCACCACCGTGGTCGGGCGGAGGCTACACCTTC
CASSPPWSGGGYTF
>TRBJ2-1|TRBV19|.|TRBD1
TGTGCCAGTAAGTACAGGGGCACGAATGAGCAGTTCTTC
CASKYRGTNEQFF
>TRBJ2-3|TRBV5-4|once|TRBD1
TGTGCCAGCAGTCCCCCCTTCCAGACAGGGACCGCAGATACGCAGTATTTT
CASSPPFQTGTADTQYF
>TRBJ2-7|TRBV10-1|.|.
TGCGCCAGCAGTGCGACAGGTACCTACGAGCAGTACTTC
CASSATGTYEQYF
>TRBJ2-7|TRBV7-8|.|TRBD2
TGTGCCAGCAGCATCAGGACTAGCGGGTCCTACGAGCAGTACTTC
CASSIRTSGSYEQYF
>TRBJ2-1|TRBV7-9|.|TRBD2
TGTGCCAGCAGCTTCGGACTAGCGGTGCACAATGAGCAGTTCTTC
CASSFGLAVHNEQFF
>TRBJ1-1|TRBV4-3|.|.
TGCGCCAGCAGCCAAAACCCCGCCCCGGCCGGGTACACTGAAGCTTTCTTT
CASSQNPAPAGYTEAFF
>TRBJ2-7|TRBV28|.|.
TGTGCCAGCACGTTGATAGGGGGAATTTCTGGCGAGCAGTACTTC
CASTLIGGISGEQYF
>TRBJ1-5|TRBV7-6|.|.
TGTGCCAGCAGCTTAATGGCAGGGGAGTCCCAGCCCCAGCATTTT
CASSLMAGESQPQHF
>TRBJ1-6|TRBV12-5|.|TRBD1
TGTGCTAGTGTCAAGACAGGGGATAATTCACCCCTCCACTTT
CASVKTGDNSPLHF
>TRBJ2-7|TRBV9|.|.
TGTGCCAGCAGCGTAGCGACAGGCTCCTACGAGCAGTACTTC
CASSVATGSYEQYF
>TRBJ2-7|TRBV6-1|.|.
TGTGCCAGCAGCACGAAGGGTACCTACGAGCAGTACTTC
CASSTKGTYEQYF
>TRBJ1-1|TRBV4-3|.|.
TGCGCCAGCAGCCAAGAAGGCTCCTTGGAAGCTTTCTTT
CASSQEGSLEAFF
>TRBJ1-4|TRBV29-1|.|TRBD1
TGCAGCGTTGAAGAGCCAACAGGGGGCCTGCAGGAAAAACTGTTTTTT
CSVEEPTGGLQEKLFF
>TRBJ2-7|TRBV10-3|.|TRBD1
TGTGCCATCAGTGAGGAGGGACAGGGAAATACCGAGCAGTACTTC
CAISEEGQGNTEQYF
>TRBJ2-5|TRBV6-6|.|.
TGTGCCAGCAGTTACTCGATCGGCGAGCAAGAGACCCAGTACTTC
CASSYSIGEQETQYF
>TRBJ2-3|TRBV5-6|.|TRBD1
TGTGCCAGCAGCTCCGGACAGGGTCCAGATACGCAGTATTTT
CASSSGQGPDTQYF
>TRBJ2-7|TRBV19|.|TRBD1
TGTGCCAGTAGTATAAACCTCGGACAGGCACTCGAGCAGTACTTC
CASSINLGQALEQYF
>TRBJ2-7|TRBV7-9|once|.
TGTGCCAGCAGCCTCTCCGCCTCCTACGAGCAGTACTTC
CASSLSASYEQYF
>TRBJ2-1|TRBV6-5|.|.
TGTGCCAGCAGTTATGGGCCCGGAAACAATGAGCAGTTCTTC
CASSYGPGNNEQFF
>TRBJ2-3|TRBV15|.|.
TGTGCCACCAGCACTAGCCCTGGCACAGATACGCAGTATTTT
CATSTSPGTDTQYF
>TRBJ2-7|TRBV10-1|.|.
TGCGCCAGCGGTGAGTCGCGTGAGAGGTACGAGCAGTACTTC
CASGESRERYEQYF
>TRBJ1-1|TRBV19|.|TRBD1
TGTGCCAGTAGTATTACAGGGGAGGGGAACACTGAAGCTTTCTTT
CASSITGEGNTEAFF